What follows is one TCR beta chain and its context. Measured with immunoSEQ multiplex PCR; TCRdb has only the in-frame clones, and not every one. Found here are over 2 million clones, about 95% of them singletons; the top ten hold 0.9% to 1.4%. This sample is part of a study of shared clonotypes between healthy human individuals. The naive CD8 population came from CD45RO-negative cells selected for CCR7, without terminally differentiated effector memory CD45RA+ cells. The CDR3 is 15 residues long. CDR1 is MGHRA, CDR2 YSYEKL, per germline. V was shortened by 4 bases and J by 1 base, with 11 bases between the two germline ends.

This sequence was found in a man between 18 and 29 years old in good health. The sample taken for sequencing was naive CD8+ T cells sorted from blood. The chain has TRBV4-1 and TRBJ2-1; D call uncertain. For the CDR3, the DNA is TGCGCCAGCAGCCTCCCGGGTGGGTCCTACAATGAGCAGTTCTTC. Amino acids: CASSLPGGSYNEQFF.